A selection of T cell receptor beta chains follows, all from one sample in a study of T cell changes during pregnancy in multiple sclerosis. Assay used: immunoSEQ multiplex PCR; TCRdb lists only in-frame clones, some missing. The sample has some 60,000 clones, about 90% seen once. Sequencing used peripheral blood, obtained in the second trimester of pregnancy. The receptors originated from a female donor in good health, enrolled as a control in a pregnancy study. CDR3s include the opening cysteine and the closing phenylalanine or tryptophan. Fields, in order: V gene, CDR3 protein.

v_gene: TRBV5-1
CDR3aa: CASSTGLYSYNEQFF

v_gene: TRBV27
CDR3aa: CASSFRAGVGYGYTF

v_gene: TRBV5-1
CDR3aa: CASSFGTGGLGANVLTF

v_gene: TRBV7-3
CDR3aa: CASSLTSTDQETQYF

v_gene: TRBV19
CDR3aa: CASKETAGTAYGYTF

v_gene: TRBV11-2
CDR3aa: CASSNLAGASYEQYF

v_gene: TRBV5-4
CDR3aa: CASSRSGTGTYEQYF

v_gene: TRBV27
CDR3aa: CASSATGRTYNEQFF

v_gene: TRBV30
CDR3aa: CAWSAGKGPTDTQYF

v_gene: TRBV18
CDR3aa: CASSPTGAGNTIYF

v_gene: TRBV12-5
CDR3aa: CASASRTREETQYF

v_gene: TRBV4-1
CDR3aa: CASSRLQRGDVAKNIQYF

v_gene: TRBV20-1
CDR3aa: CSARATEAFF

v_gene: TRBV28
CDR3aa: CASRTSFYEQYF

v_gene: TRBV30
CDR3aa: CAWSVWGSPAYEQYF

v_gene: TRBV19
CDR3aa: CASREGRSETQYF

v_gene: TRBV7-8
CDR3aa: CASSSRDRGRWTEAFF

v_gene: TRBV27
CDR3aa: CASSPLLASNEQFF

v_gene: TRBV5-4
CDR3aa: CASSFPLSSTDTQYF

v_gene: TRBV30
CDR3aa: CAWSTRGLQPQHF

v_gene: TRBV6-6
CDR3aa: CASTQRGLSGELFF

v_gene: TRBV7-9
CDR3aa: CASSSYTGQSYEQYF

v_gene: TRBV27
CDR3aa: CASGSRSAPTDTQYF

v_gene: TRBV27
CDR3aa: CASSLYIAGAGRTGELFF

v_gene: TRBV7-2
CDR3aa: CASSSSAGQYF

v_gene: TRBV5-4
CDR3aa: CASSLGGGIDKNIQYF

v_gene: TRBV27
CDR3aa: CATKRGVRTDTQYF

v_gene: TRBV28
CDR3aa: CASSSEAPRKAFF

v_gene: TRBV5-1
CDR3aa: CASRPGGRDTGELFF

v_gene: TRBV5-4
CDR3aa: CASSPGGSYEQYF

v_gene: TRBV19
CDR3aa: CASRNNPFYGYTF

v_gene: TRBV19
CDR3aa: CASTHTHRGSEKLFF

v_gene: TRBV19
CDR3aa: CASSINPGWKNSPLHF

v_gene: TRBV2
CDR3aa: CASSEARQGAHEQYF

v_gene: TRBV13
CDR3aa: CASSHVVGLGSVDTQYF

v_gene: TRBV28
CDR3aa: CASRMQGRGYTF

v_gene: TRBV28
CDR3aa: CASRKQSDTQYF

v_gene: TRBV11-2
CDR3aa: CASSPGIRAYNEQFF

v_gene: TRBV27
CDR3aa: CASRRAGLRDDGELFF

v_gene: TRBV5-1
CDR3aa: CASSWIAGGNYEQYF

v_gene: TRBV28
CDR3aa: CAAVAVSGNTIYF

v_gene: TRBV5-4
CDR3aa: CASSSGQGRLYLSYEQYF

v_gene: TRBV5-1
CDR3aa: CASSWDSGGGEEQFF

v_gene: TRBV4-1
CDR3aa: CASNPDISSNQPQHF

v_gene: TRBV5-1
CDR3aa: CASIVGTGYTGELFF

v_gene: TRBV18
CDR3aa: CASSPMRRNMNTEAFF

v_gene: TRBV5-1
CDR3aa: CASSLGGTSNSPLHF

v_gene: TRBV19
CDR3aa: CASSIGGQGQGYTF

v_gene: TRBV18
CDR3aa: CASSPTGQGNQPQHF

v_gene: TRBV7-9
CDR3aa: CASTLTGGPAYEQYF

v_gene: TRBV11-3
CDR3aa: CASSFGQGSIRYGYTF

v_gene: TRBV6-5
CDR3aa: CASSYEGAHDIQYF

v_gene: TRBV27
CDR3aa: CASSFWGTSGLYEQYF

v_gene: TRBV5-6
CDR3aa: CASSLGWTGELKPQHF